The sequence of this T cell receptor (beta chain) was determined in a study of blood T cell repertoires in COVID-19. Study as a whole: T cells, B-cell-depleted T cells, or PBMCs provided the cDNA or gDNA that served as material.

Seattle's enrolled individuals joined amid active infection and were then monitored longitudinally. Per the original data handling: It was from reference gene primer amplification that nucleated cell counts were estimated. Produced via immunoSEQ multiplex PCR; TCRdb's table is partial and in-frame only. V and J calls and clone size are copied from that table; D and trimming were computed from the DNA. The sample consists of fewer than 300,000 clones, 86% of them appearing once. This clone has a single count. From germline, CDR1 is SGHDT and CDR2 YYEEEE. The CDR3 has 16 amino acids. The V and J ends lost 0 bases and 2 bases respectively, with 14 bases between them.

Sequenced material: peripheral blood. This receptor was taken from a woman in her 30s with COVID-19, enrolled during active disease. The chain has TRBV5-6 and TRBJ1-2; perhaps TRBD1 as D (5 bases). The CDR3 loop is CASSLAGQGGNYGYTF. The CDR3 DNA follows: TGTGCCAGCAGCTTGGCCGGGCAGGGTGGAAACTATGGCTACACCTTC.